Many counts were recorded for the clone carrying this T cell receptor beta chain. The antigen remains undetermined. TCRdb redid the calling of the 5' RACE reads with MiXCR, one entry per CDR3 protein. The sample has about 540,000 distinct CDR3 sequences, roughly an eighth seen once. This sample was taken from a study of CD8 T cells in ankylosing spondylitis. General study findings and limits: A TCR beta motif of several highly homologous variants seemed to mark ankylosing spondylitis blood.

Sequencing was carried out using blood, either unsorted or a sorted T cell fraction (not recorded which). This sequence originates from a male donor with ankylosing spondylitis.

CDR3 in amino acids: CASSEELYEQYF. The DNA for the CDR3 is TGTGCCAGCAGTGAGGAGCTTTACGAGCAGTACTTC. The chain joins TRBV2 to TRBJ2-7; D call uncertain. The CDR3 is made up of 12 amino acids. V was pared by 3 bases and J by 4 bases, with 7 bases between. CDR1 is SNHLY and CDR2 is FYNNEI in the germline V gene. Combining the CDR3 with reference TRBV2 and TRBJ2-7 gives the whole variable domain EPEVTQTPSHQVTQMGQEVILRCVPISNHLYFYWYRQILGQKVEFLVSFYNNEISEKSEIFDDQFSVERPDGSNFTLKIRSTKLEDSAMYFCASSEELYEQYFGPGTRLTVT.